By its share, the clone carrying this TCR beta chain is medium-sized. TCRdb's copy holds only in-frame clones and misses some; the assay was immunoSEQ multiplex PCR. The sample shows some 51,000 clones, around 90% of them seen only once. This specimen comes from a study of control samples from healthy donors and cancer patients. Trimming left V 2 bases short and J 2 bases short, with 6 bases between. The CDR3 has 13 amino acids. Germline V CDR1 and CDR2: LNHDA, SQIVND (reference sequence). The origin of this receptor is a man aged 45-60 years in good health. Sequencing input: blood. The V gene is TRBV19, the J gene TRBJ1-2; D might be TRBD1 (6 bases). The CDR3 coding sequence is TGTGCCAGTAGTATAACAGGGAACTATGGCTACACCTTC. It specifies CASSITGNYGYTF.